These T cell receptor beta chains were read from a single sample in a study of shared clonotypes between healthy human individuals. Sequenced by immunoSEQ multiplex PCR; TCRdb stores in-frame clones only, minus some. This repertoire shows approximately 2.5 million clones, 93% found once; its top ten account for 0.36%. Material for sequencing was naive CD4+ T cells from PBMCs. These receptors originate from a man aged 18-30 years in good health. Some clones in this sample may be carry-over from other donors' samples. Both conserved end residues are part of each CDR3. D genes are given only for firm matches. The size of a clone is reported for some rows only, either as once, few or many, or as a class for expanded clones.

d_gene,v_gene,abundance,j_gene,CDR3nt,CDR3aa
.,TRBV11-2,.,TRBJ1-1,TGTGCCAGCAGCTTAGAGGGGGCTGGAGCTTTCTTT,CASSLEGAGAFF
.,TRBV5-4,.,TRBJ1-1,TGTGCCAGCAGCTTGGGATCAGGGGTTCCTGAAGCTTTCTTT,CASSLGSGVPEAFF
.,TRBV11-2,few,TRBJ1-1,TGTGCCAGCAGCTTGGGGGAAACTGAAGCTTTCTTT,CASSLGETEAFF
.,TRBV7-2,few,TRBJ1-1,TGTGCCAGCAGCTTAGGTGCAAGGAACACTGAAGCTTTCTTT,CASSLGARNTEAFF
.,TRBV5-1,.,TRBJ2-1,TGCGCCAGCAGCTTGGAGGGGTTGAATGAGCAGTTCTTC,CASSLEGLNEQFF
.,TRBV6-1,.,TRBJ2-5,TGTGCCAGCAGTGGAACTTTGCGTATAAATCGGGAGACCCAGTACTTC,CASSGTLRINRETQYF
TRBD2,TRBV7-3,.,TRBJ2-7,TGTGCCAGCAGCTTAACGGCGGGAGTAGAGGACGAGCAGTACTTC,CASSLTAGVEDEQYF
.,TRBV20-1,.,TRBJ1-3,TGCAGTGCTGCGGGAAACACCATATATTTT,CSAAGNTIYF
TRBD1,TRBV5-1,.,TRBJ2-2,TGCGCCAGCAAGTTTGTGGACAGGGCTGCCGGGGAGCTGTTTTTT,CASKFVDRAAGELFF
TRBD1,TRBV5-4,.,TRBJ2-1,TGTGCCAGCAGGTTGGACAGGGGATCCTACAATGAGCAGTTCTTC,CASRLDRGSYNEQFF
.,TRBV19,.,TRBJ2-3,TGTGCCAGTACACTCAACAGACTAAGCACAGATACGCAGTATTTT,CASTLNRLSTDTQYF
.,TRBV5-1,.,TRBJ2-3,TGCGCCAGCAGCTTGGGGGGCGCCGGCACAGATACGCAGTATTTT,CASSLGGAGTDTQYF
.,TRBV2,.,TRBJ1-3,TGTGCCAGCAGGGCGGACAACTCTGGAAACACCATATATTTT,CASRADNSGNTIYF
TRBD2,TRBV19,.,TRBJ2-3,TGTGCCAGTAGTACCCCGGGACTACCAAGCACAGATACGCAGTATTTT,CASSTPGLPSTDTQYF
.,TRBV10-3,.,TRBJ2-7,TGTGCCATCAGTGAGTATTCCTACTACGAGCAGTACTTC,CAISEYSYYEQYF
.,TRBV9,.,TRBJ2-3,TGTGCCAGCAGCGTAGATTTTGGGGGGACAGATACGCAGTATTTT,CASSVDFGGTDTQYF
.,TRBV30,.,TRBJ1-4,TGTGCCTGGAGTCCAGGGGCGGGGGCTAATGAAAAACTGTTTTTT,CAWSPGAGANEKLFF
.,TRBV18,.,TRBJ1-4,TGTGCCAGCTCACGTGGGCAGGGCGGTGAAAAACTGTTTTTT,CASSRGQGGEKLFF
TRBD2,TRBV27,.,TRBJ2-1,TGTGCCAGCAGCCGGCGAGCGGGACTAGAACTAAAAGAGCAGTTCTTC,CASSRRAGLELKEQFF
.,TRBV28,.,TRBJ2-7,TGTGCCAGCAGTTTAATGGGGATCTACGAGCAGTACTTC,CASSLMGIYEQYF
.,TRBV7-6,once,TRBJ2-7,TGTGCCAGCAGCTTAGACACGACAGCGCCCTACGAGCAGTACTTC,CASSLDTTAPYEQYF
.,TRBV29-1,.,TRBJ2-1,TGCAGCGTAGCCGGACAGCTCTACAATGAGCAGTTCTTC,CSVAGQLYNEQFF
TRBD1,TRBV11-2,.,TRBJ2-2,TGTGCCAGCAGCTCAGACCCACAGGGGGCTCGAACCGGGGAGCTGTTTTTT,CASSSDPQGARTGELFF
.,TRBV15,.,TRBJ2-1,TGTGCCACCAGCAGAGGGGGGGACTCCAATGAGCAGTTCTTC,CATSRGGDSNEQFF
.,TRBV19,.,TRBJ1-1,TGTGCCAGTAGTCCTCGGGGCGGTGAAGCTTTCTTT,CASSPRGGEAFF
.,TRBV27,.,TRBJ2-7,TGTGCCAGCAGCGAATGGGGGCCCTACGAGCAGTACTTC,CASSEWGPYEQYF
.,TRBV6-1,.,TRBJ1-1,TGTGCCAGCAGTGAACTCCCCGGAATGAACACTGAAGCTTTCTTT,CASSELPGMNTEAFF
.,TRBV28,.,TRBJ1-6,TGTGCCAGCAGTTTCCTGGCGGTGGGAAATTCACCCCTCCACTTT,CASSFLAVGNSPLHF
.,TRBV15,.,TRBJ1-2,TGTGCCACCAGCAAACGAGAAAGAGATCTAGGCAACTATGGCTACACCTTC,CATSKRERDLGNYGYTF
.,TRBV2,.,TRBJ2-3,TGTGCCAGCAGTGACGGGGGAACAGATACGCAGTATTTT,CASSDGGTDTQYF
.,TRBV27,.,TRBJ2-7,TGTGCCAGCAGTACGCGATCCATCTCCTACGAGCAGTACTTC,CASSTRSISYEQYF
.,TRBV28,.,TRBJ1-6,TGTGCCAGCAGTTTACCGGGGTATAATTCACCCCTCCACTTT,CASSLPGYNSPLHF
.,TRBV28,.,TRBJ2-5,TGTGCCAGCAGTTTCCCCTCCGTGGGGACGGAAGAGACCCAGTACTTC,CASSFPSVGTEETQYF
TRBD2,TRBV28,.,TRBJ2-7,TGTGCCAGCAAGGGACTAGCGGGTCCCGAGCAGTACTTC,CASKGLAGPEQYF
TRBD1,TRBV5-1,.,TRBJ1-4,TGCGCCAGCAGCTTGGCCCCGACAGGGGGTAGGGAAAAACTGTTTTTT,CASSLAPTGGREKLFF